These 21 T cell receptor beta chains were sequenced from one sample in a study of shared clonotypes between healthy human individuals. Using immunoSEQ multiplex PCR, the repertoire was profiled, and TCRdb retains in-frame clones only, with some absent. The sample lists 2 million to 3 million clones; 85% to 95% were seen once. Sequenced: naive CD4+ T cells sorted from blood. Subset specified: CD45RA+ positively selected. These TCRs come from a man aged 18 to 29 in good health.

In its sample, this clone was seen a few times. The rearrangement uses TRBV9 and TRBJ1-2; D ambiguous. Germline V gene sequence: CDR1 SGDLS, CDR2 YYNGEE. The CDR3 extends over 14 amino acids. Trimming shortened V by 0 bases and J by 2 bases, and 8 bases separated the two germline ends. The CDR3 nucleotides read TGTGCCAGCAGCGTAGATGGGGTGAACTATGGCTACACCTTC. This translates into CASSVDGVNYGYTF.

The CDR3 region is CATLREPNEQYF. Here the CDR3 DNA reads TGTGCCACCCTCCGGGAGCCCAACGAGCAGTACTTC. The V gene is TRBV6-5, the J gene TRBJ2-7, with D possibly TRBD2 on 6 matching bases. Trimming pared 10 bases from V and 5 bases from J, leaving 15 bases between. The germline gives CDR1 MNHEY, CDR2 SVGAGI. The CDR3 spans 12 residues.

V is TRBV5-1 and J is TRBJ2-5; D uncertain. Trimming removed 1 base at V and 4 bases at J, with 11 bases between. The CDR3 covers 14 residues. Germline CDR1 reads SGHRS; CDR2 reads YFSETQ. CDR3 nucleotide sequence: TGCGCCAGCAGCTTGTACAGCAGCCCAGAGACCCAGTACTTC. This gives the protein CASSLYSSPETQYF.

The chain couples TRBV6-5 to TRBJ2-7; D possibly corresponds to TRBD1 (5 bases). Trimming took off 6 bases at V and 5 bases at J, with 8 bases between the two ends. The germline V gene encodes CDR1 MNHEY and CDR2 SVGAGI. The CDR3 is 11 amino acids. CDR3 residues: CASRRQHEQYF. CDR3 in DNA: TGTGCCAGCAGGCGACAGCACGAGCAGTACTTC.

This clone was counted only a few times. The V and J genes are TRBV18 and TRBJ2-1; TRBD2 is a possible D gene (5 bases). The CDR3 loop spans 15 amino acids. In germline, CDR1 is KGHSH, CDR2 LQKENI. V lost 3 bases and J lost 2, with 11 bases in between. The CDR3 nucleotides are TGTGCCAGCTCACCGATCCCGGGGACCTACAATGAGCAGTTCTTC. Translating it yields CASSPIPGTYNEQFF.

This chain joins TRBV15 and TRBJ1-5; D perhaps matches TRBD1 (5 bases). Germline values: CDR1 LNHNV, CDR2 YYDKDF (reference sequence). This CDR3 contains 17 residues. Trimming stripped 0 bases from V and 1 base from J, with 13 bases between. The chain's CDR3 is CATSRDLVAGSNQPQHF. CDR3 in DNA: TGTGCCACCAGCAGAGACCTTGTAGCAGGGAGCAATCAGCCCCAGCATTTT.

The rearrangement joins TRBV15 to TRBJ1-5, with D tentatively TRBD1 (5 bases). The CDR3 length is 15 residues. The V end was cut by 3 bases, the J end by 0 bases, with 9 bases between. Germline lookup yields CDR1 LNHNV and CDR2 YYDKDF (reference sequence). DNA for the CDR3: TGTGCCACCAGCAGGACAGTTTATAGCAATCAGCCCCAGCATTTT. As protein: CATSRTVYSNQPQHF. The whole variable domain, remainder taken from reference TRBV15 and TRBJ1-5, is DAMVIQNPRYQVTQFGKPVTLSCSQTLNHNVMYWYQQKSSQAPKLLFHYYDKDFNNEADTPDNFQSRRPNTSFCFLDIRSPGLGDTAMYLCATSRTVYSNQPQHFGDGTRLSIL.

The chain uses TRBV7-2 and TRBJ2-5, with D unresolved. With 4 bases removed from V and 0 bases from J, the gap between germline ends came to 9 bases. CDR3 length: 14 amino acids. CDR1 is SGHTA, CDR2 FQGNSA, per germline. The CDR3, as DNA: TGTGCCAGCAGCTCGGTATTATACCAAGAGACCCAGTACTTC. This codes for CASSSVLYQETQYF.

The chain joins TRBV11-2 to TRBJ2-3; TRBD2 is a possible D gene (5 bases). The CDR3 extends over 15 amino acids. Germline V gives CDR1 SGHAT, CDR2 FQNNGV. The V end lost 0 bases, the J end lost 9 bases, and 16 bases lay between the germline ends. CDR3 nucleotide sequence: TGTGCCAGCAGCTTAGACGGGCTCGGAGTAGCGACGCAGTATTTT. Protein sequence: CASSLDGLGVATQYF.

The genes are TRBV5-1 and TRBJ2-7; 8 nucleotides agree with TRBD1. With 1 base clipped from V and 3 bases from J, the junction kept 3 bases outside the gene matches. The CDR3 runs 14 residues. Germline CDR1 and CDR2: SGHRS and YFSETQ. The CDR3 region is CASSLRTGNYEQYF. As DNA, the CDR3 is TGCGCCAGCAGCTTGAGGACAGGGAACTACGAGCAGTACTTC.

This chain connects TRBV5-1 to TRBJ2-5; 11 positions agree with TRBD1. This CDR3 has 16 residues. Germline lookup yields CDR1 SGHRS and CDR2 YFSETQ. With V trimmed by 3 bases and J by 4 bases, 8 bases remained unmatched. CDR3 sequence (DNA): TGCGCCAGCAGCTCCCGGACAGGGGGCGCGGCAGAGACCCAGTACTTC. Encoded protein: CASSSRTGGAAETQYF.

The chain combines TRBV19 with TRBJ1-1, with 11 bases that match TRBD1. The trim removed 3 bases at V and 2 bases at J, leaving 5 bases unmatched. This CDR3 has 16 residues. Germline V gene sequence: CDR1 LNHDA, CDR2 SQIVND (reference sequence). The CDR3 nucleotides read TGTGCCAGTAGTATTCGGGACAGGGGGTATAACACTGAAGCTTTCTTT. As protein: CASSIRDRGYNTEAFF.

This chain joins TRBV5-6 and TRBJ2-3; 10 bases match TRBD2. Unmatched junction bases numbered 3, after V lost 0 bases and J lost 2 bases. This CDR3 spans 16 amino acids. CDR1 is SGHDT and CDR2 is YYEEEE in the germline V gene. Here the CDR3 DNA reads TGTGCCAGCAGCTTGGGGACTAGCGGTTTCACAGATACGCAGTATTTT. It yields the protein CASSLGTSGFTDTQYF.

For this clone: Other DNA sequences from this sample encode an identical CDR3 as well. The CDR3 coding sequence is TGTGCCAGCAGCTTAGCCGAGACCCAGTACTTC. Encoded protein: CASSLAETQYF. This sequence joins TRBV7-2 and TRBJ2-5; D unresolved. Trimming left V 0 bases short and J 5 bases short, with 1 base between. Germline lookup yields CDR1 SGHTA and CDR2 FQGNSA. There are 11 residues in the CDR3.

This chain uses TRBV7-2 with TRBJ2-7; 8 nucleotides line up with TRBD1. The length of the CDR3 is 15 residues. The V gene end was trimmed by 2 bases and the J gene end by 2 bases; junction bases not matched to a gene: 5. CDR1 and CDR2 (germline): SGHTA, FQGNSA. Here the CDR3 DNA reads TGTGCCAGCAGCTTAACCAGGGGGCAGCCCTACGAGCAGTACTTC. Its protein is CASSLTRGQPYEQYF. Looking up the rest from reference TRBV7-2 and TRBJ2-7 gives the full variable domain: GAGVSQSPSNKVTEKGKDVELRCDPISGHTALYWYRQSLGQGLEFLIYFQGNSAPDKSGLPSDRFSAERTGGSVSTLTIQRTQQEDSAVYLCASSLTRGQPYEQYFGPGTRLTVT.

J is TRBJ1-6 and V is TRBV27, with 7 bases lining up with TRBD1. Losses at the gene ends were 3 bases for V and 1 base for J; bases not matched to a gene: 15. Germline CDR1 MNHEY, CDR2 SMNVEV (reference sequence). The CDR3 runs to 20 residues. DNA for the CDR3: TGTGCCAGCAGTTTGCAGGCAGGGGGTTTCAGAGGGTCCTATAATTCACCCCTCCACTTT. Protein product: CASSLQAGGFRGSYNSPLHF.

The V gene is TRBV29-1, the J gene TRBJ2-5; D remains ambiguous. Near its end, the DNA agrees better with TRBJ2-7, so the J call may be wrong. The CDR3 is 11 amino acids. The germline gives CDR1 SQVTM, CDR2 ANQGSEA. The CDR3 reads CSASQDYEQYF. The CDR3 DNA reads TGCAGCGCCTCCCAAGACTACGAGCAGTACTTC.

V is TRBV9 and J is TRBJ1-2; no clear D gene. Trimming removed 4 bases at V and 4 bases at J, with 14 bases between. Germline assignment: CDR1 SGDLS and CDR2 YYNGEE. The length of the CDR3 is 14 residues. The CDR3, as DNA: TGTGCCAGCAGCCAACCTCCAGGAGGCTATGGCTACACCTTC. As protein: CASSQPPGGYGYTF.

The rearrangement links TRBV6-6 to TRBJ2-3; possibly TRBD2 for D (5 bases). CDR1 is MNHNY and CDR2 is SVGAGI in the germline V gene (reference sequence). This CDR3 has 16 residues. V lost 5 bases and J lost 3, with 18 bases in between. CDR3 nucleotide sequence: TGTGCCAGCAGTCACCCCACAGCCTCGGGGACAGATACGCAGTATTTT. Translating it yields CASSHPTASGTDTQYF.

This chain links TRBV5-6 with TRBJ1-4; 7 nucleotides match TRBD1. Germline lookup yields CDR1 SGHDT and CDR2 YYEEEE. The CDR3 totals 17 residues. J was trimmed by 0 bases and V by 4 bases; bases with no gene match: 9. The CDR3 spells CASSRGMGQTTNEKLFF. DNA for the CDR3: TGTGCCAGCAGCCGAGGTATGGGACAGACAACTAATGAAAAACTGTTTTTT.

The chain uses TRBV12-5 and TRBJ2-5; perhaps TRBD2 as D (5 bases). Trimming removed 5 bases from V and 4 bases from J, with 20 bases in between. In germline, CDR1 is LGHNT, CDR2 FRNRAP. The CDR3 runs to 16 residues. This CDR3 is CASGPNSEGVRETQYF. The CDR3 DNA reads TGTGCTAGTGGTCCGAACTCCGAGGGAGTCCGAGAGACCCAGTACTTC.